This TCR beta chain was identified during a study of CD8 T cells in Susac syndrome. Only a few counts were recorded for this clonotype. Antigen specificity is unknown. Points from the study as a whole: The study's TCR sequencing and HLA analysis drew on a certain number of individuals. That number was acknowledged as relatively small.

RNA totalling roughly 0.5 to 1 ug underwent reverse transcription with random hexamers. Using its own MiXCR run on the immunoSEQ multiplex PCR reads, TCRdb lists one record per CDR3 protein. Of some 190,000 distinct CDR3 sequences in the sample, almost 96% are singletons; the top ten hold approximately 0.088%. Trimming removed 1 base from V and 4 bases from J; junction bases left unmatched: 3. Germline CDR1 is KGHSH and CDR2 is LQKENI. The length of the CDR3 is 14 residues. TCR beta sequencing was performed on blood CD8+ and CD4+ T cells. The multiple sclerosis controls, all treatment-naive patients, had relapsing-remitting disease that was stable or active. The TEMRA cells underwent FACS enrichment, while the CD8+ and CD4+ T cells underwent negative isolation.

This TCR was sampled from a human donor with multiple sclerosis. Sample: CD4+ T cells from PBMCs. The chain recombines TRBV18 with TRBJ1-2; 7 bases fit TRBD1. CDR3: CASSPQGQSYGYTF. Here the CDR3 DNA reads TGTGCCAGCTCACCACAGGGACAGAGCTATGGCTACACCTTC. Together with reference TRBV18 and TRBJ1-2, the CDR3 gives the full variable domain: NAGVMQNPRHLVRRRGQEARLRCSPMKGHSHVYWYRQLPEEGLKFMVYLQKENIIDESGMPKERFSAEFPKEGPSILRIQQVVRGDSAAYFCASSPQGQSYGYTFGSGTRLTVV.